This TCR beta chain was recovered during a study of blood T cells in healthy people across ages. This clonotype was recorded a few times. Alongside a J-beta primer mix, a sample-barcoded 5' primer served in a second PCR lasting about 7 to 11 cycles. TCRdb fed the 5' RACE reads into MiXCR, producing one record per CDR3 protein. Of about 2 million distinct CDR3 sequences detected, approximately 50% appear once; the ten largest clones hold more than 2%. The germline V gene has CDR1 SGHRS and CDR2 YFSETQ. The J segment lost 4 bases and the V segment lost 0 bases, leaving 6 bases of the junction unmatched. The CDR3 length is 16 residues.

This TCR was recovered from a woman between 40 and 55 years old in good health. The sample was blood. This chain uses TRBV5-1 with TRBJ2-1; 8 positions agree with TRBD2. The CDR3 coding sequence is TGCGCCAGCAGCTTGGCCATCGGGGGGGGATACAATGAGCAGTTCTTC. Encoded protein: CASSLAIGGGYNEQFF. The variable domain in full, with the rest retrieved from reference TRBV5-1 and TRBJ2-1, is KAGVTQTPRYLIKTRGQQVTLSCSPISGHRSVSWYQQTPGQGLQFLFEYFSETQRNKGNFPGRFSGRQFSNSRSEMNVSTLELGDSALYLCASSLAIGGGYNEQFFGPGTRLTVL.